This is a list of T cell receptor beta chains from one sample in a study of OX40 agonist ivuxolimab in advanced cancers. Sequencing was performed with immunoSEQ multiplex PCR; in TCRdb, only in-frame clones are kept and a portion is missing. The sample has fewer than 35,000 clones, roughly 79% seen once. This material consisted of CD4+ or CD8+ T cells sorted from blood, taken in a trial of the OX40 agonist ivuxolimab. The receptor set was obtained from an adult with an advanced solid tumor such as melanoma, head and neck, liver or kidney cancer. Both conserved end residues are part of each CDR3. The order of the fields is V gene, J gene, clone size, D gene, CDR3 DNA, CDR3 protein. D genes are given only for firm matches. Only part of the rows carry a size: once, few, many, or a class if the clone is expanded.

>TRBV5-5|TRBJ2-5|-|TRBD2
TGTGCCAGCAGCTTGGGACAGGGAAGCCTAGCGGGAGGGCCAGGAGAGACCCAGTACTTC
CASSLGQGSLAGGPGETQYF
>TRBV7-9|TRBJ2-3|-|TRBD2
TGTGCCAGCAGCTTACTAGCGGCTAGCACAGATACGCAGTATTTT
CASSLLAASTDTQYF
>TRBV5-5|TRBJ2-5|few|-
TGTGCCAGCAGCTCTTACAGGGGGGGAGAGACCCAGTACTTC
CASSSYRGGETQYF
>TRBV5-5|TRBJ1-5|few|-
TGTGCCAGCAGCCCAGGACTTTCCGTGGATCAGCCCCAGCATTTT
CASSPGLSVDQPQHF
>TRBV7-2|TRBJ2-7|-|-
TGTGCCAGCAGCTCAAGAAAGGGGGAGCAGTACTTC
CASSSRKGEQYF
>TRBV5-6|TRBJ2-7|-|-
TGTGCCAGCAGTTACAGGCCTAGCTCCTACGAGCAGTACTTC
CASSYRPSSYEQYF
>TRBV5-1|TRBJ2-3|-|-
TGCGCCAGCAGTTCACTCGGAGATACGCAGTATTTT
CASSSLGDTQYF
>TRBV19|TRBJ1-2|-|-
TGTGCCAGTAGTAAACAACAGGGATCCTATGGCTACACCTTC
CASSKQQGSYGYTF
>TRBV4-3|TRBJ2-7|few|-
TGCGCCAGCAGCCAAGATTTGTCGGGGGCTGGCTACGAGCAGTACTTC
CASSQDLSGAGYEQYF
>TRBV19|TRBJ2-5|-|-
TGTGCCAGTAGTATAGCCGGGGCTGAGGGAGAGACCCAGTACTTC
CASSIAGAEGETQYF
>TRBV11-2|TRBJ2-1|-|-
TGTGCCAGCAGCTCCAGCGGAGCCTACAATGAGCAGTTCTTC
CASSSSGAYNEQFF
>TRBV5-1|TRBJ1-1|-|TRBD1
TGCGCCAGCAGCTGGACAGGAGCTGACACTGAAGCTTTCTTT
CASSWTGADTEAFF
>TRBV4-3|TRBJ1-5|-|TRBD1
TGCGCCAGCAGCCAAGACGGGACAGGGTATCAGCCCCAGCATTTT
CASSQDGTGYQPQHF
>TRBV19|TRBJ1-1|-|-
TGTGCCAGTGGGGACGTCTACACTGAAGCTTTCTTT
CASGDVYTEAFF
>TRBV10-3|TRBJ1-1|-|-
TGTGCCATCAGTGCCGGTGACCGGAACACTGAAGCTTTCTTT
CAISAGDRNTEAFF
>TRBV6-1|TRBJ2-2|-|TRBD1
TGTGCCAGCAGTGAACGAGCCGGGACAGACACCGGGGAGCTGTTTTTT
CASSERAGTDTGELFF
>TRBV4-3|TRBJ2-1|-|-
TGCGCCAGCAGCCTGGGGGCGTACAATGAGCAGTTCTTC
CASSLGAYNEQFF
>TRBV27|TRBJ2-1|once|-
TGTGCCAGCACCGGGACATACCTAACCTACAATGAGCAGTTCTTC
CASTGTYLTYNEQFF
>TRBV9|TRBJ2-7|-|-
TGTGCCAGCAGCGAACAGGGAAGGGGTGCGCAGTACTTC
CASSEQGRGAQYF
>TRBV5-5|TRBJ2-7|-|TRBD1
TGTGCCACCCATCGGACAGGCCTTGACGAGCAGTACTTC
CATHRTGLDEQYF
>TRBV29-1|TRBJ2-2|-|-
TGCAGCGTTGAAGATCAGGGTCGTCGCACCGGGGAGCTGTTTTTT
CSVEDQGRRTGELFF
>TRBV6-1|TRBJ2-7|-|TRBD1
TGTGCCAGCAGTACCGGGACAGGGACCTACGAGCAGTACTTC
CASSTGTGTYEQYF
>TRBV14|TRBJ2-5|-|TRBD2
TGTGCCAGCAGCCTCACAACTAGCGGTTCCCAGTACTTC
CASSLTTSGSQYF
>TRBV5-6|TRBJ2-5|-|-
TGTGCCAGCAGCTTGGCCCGGACTACCTACTTC
CASSLARTTYF
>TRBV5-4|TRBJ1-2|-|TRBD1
TGTGCCAGCAGCCAAGATGGACAGGGGGTTAACTATGGCTACACCTTC
CASSQDGQGVNYGYTF
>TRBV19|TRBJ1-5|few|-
TGTGCCAGTAGTATACCCGGTCAGCCCCAGCATTTT
CASSIPGQPQHF
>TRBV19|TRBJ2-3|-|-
TGTGCCAGTAGTAAATACGAGGGAGATACGCAGTATTTT
CASSKYEGDTQYF
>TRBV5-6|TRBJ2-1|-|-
TGTGCCAGCAGCTCACCCACCCAGGCGAGCCTCTACAATGAGCAGTTCTTC
CASSSPTQASLYNEQFF
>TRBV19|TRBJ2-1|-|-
TGTGCCAGTAGTTTCGAGGGGGAGCAGTTCTTC
CASSFEGEQFF
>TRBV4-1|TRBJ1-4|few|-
TGCGCCAGCAGCCCAGTTACGGGGGTGGGTAATGAAAAACTGTTTTTT
CASSPVTGVGNEKLFF
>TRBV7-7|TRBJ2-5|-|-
TGTGCTAGCAGCTTAGGTCACACTCAAGAGACCCAGTACTTC
CASSLGHTQETQYF